The rows below give T cell receptor beta chains drawn from one sample of a study of OX40 agonist ivuxolimab in advanced cancers. Profiling relied on immunoSEQ multiplex PCR, and the TCRdb table lists in-frame clones only, not all of them. The sample includes tens of thousands of clones, more than 70% seen only once; the top ten take roughly 8%. Here the sequenced sample was CD4+ or CD8+ T cells sorted from blood, taken in a trial of the OX40 agonist ivuxolimab. These receptors all come from an adult with an advanced solid tumor such as melanoma, head and neck, liver or kidney cancer. Each CDR3 is given with its conserved first and last residue. The order of the fields is D gene, J gene, V gene, clone size, CDR3 protein, CDR3 DNA. The D gene is left open where the match is weak. Clone size appears in some rows only: once, few, many, or a class for an expanded clone.

D: NA; J: TRBJ2-5; V: TRBV11-3; size: NA; CDR3: CASSLGVIPGVVLETQYF; DNA: TGTGCCAGCAGCTTAGGGGTCATTCCCGGGGTGGTATTAGAGACCCAGTACTTC
D: NA; J: TRBJ1-4; V: TRBV2; size: NA; CDR3: CASRPDRTTNEKLFF; DNA: TGTGCCAGCAGGCCGGACAGAACAACTAATGAAAAACTGTTTTTT
D: TRBD1; J: TRBJ1-2; V: TRBV2; size: NA; CDR3: CASSSQRTGGIYGYTF; DNA: TGTGCCAGCAGTAGCCAGCGGACAGGGGGAATCTATGGCTACACCTTC
D: TRBD1; J: TRBJ1-6; V: TRBV7-2; size: NA; CDR3: CASSARQGSFNSPLHF; DNA: TGTGCCAGCAGCGCCCGACAGGGCTCCTTTAATTCACCCCTCCACTTT
D: NA; J: TRBJ2-3; V: TRBV5-6; size: few; CDR3: CASSLNGRPDTQYF; DNA: TGTGCCAGCAGCTTGAACGGGAGACCAGATACGCAGTATTTT
D: NA; J: TRBJ1-2; V: TRBV19; size: NA; CDR3: CASRYGGGENYGYTF; DNA: TGTGCCAGTAGGTACGGTGGAGGGGAGAACTATGGCTACACCTTC
D: NA; J: TRBJ1-4; V: TRBV28; size: NA; CDR3: CASSLKPELGLFF; DNA: TGTGCCAGCAGTTTAAAGCCTGAATTGGGGCTGTTTTTT
D: NA; J: TRBJ1-5; V: TRBV6-5; size: NA; CDR3: CASSPGPRSQQPQHF; DNA: TGTGCCAGCAGTCCCGGGCCCCGAAGTCAACAGCCCCAGCATTTT
D: NA; J: TRBJ1-5; V: TRBV30; size: NA; CDR3: CAWSVGRLYSNQPQHF; DNA: TGTGCCTGGAGTGTAGGTAGGCTCTATAGCAATCAGCCCCAGCATTTT
D: NA; J: TRBJ2-7; V: TRBV30; size: few; CDR3: CALQEGLQYF; DNA: TGTGCCTTGCAAGAGGGTCTGCAGTACTTC
D: NA; J: TRBJ1-1; V: TRBV7-9; size: NA; CDR3: CASRVAETEAFF; DNA: TGTGCCAGCAGAGTGGCGGAGACTGAAGCTTTCTTT
D: NA; J: TRBJ2-1; V: TRBV7-9; size: NA; CDR3: CASSSFLRSSYNEQFF; DNA: TGTGCCAGCAGCTCATTTTTAAGAAGCTCCTACAATGAGCAGTTCTTC
D: TRBD1; J: TRBJ2-7; V: TRBV27; size: NA; CDR3: CASSFLGTGVHEQYF; DNA: TGTGCCAGCAGCTTTCTCGGGACAGGGGTTCACGAGCAGTACTTC
D: TRBD2; J: TRBJ2-7; V: TRBV7-3; size: NA; CDR3: CASSQNAGATYEQYF; DNA: TGTGCCAGCAGCCAAAATGCGGGAGCAACCTACGAGCAGTACTTC
D: NA; J: TRBJ2-3; V: TRBV5-6; size: NA; CDR3: CASSPGRATDTQYF; DNA: TGTGCCAGCAGCCCCGGGCGGGCCACAGATACGCAGTATTTT
D: NA; J: TRBJ2-7; V: TRBV20-1; size: NA; CDR3: CSARGSYEQYF; DNA: TGCAGTGCTAGGGGGTCCTACGAGCAGTACTTC
D: NA; J: TRBJ1-2; V: TRBV5-4; size: NA; CDR3: CASSLTGGIVGYTF; DNA: TGTGCCAGCAGCTTGACAGGCGGGATCGTTGGCTACACCTTC
D: NA; J: TRBJ2-5; V: TRBV21-1; size: NA; CDR3: CATQQGLAGALETQYF; DNA: TGTGCCACCCAGCAAGGCCTAGCGGGAGCGCTGGAGACCCAGTACTTC
D: NA; J: TRBJ1-2; V: TRBV18; size: NA; CDR3: CASSPSDRLYGYTF; DNA: TGTGCCAGCTCACCCTCCGACAGACTCTATGGCTACACCTTC
D: NA; J: TRBJ1-2; V: TRBV5-1; size: NA; CDR3: CASSLAGQGPYGYTF; DNA: TGCGCCAGCAGCTTGGCCGGGCAGGGCCCCTATGGCTACACCTTC
D: NA; J: TRBJ2-5; V: TRBV14; size: NA; CDR3: CASSQERSRDYREKETQYF; DNA: TGTGCCAGCAGCCAAGAGCGGAGCCGGGATTACAGGGAAAAAGAGACCCAGTACTTC
D: TRBD1; J: TRBJ1-2; V: TRBV28; size: NA; CDR3: CASSRTGTEDDYGYTF; DNA: TGTGCCAGCAGTCGAACCGGGACAGAAGACGACTATGGCTACACCTTC
D: TRBD2; J: TRBJ2-1; V: TRBV15; size: NA; CDR3: CATSRFSGASYNEQFF; DNA: TGTGCCACCAGCAGGTTTAGCGGGGCGTCCTACAATGAGCAGTTCTTC
D: NA; J: TRBJ1-4; V: TRBV14; size: NA; CDR3: CASSQDPWGATNEKLFF; DNA: TGTGCCAGCAGCCAAGATCCGTGGGGCGCAACTAATGAAAAACTGTTTTTT
D: NA; J: TRBJ1-1; V: TRBV5-6; size: NA; CDR3: CASSLDGADTEAFF; DNA: TGTGCCAGCAGCTTGGATGGGGCGGACACTGAAGCTTTCTTT
D: NA; J: TRBJ2-5; V: TRBV4-3; size: NA; CDR3: CASSQDHNRLETQYF; DNA: TGCGCCAGCAGCCAAGATCATAACAGGTTAGAGACCCAGTACTTC
D: TRBD1; J: TRBJ1-2; V: TRBV9; size: NA; CDR3: CASSVGTGGPGYTF; DNA: TGTGCCAGCAGCGTAGGAACAGGGGGCCCTGGCTACACCTTC
D: NA; J: TRBJ1-1; V: TRBV7-9; size: NA; CDR3: CASSPGAVTEAFF; DNA: TGTGCCAGCAGCCCGGGAGCCGTCACTGAAGCTTTCTTT
D: NA; J: TRBJ1-1; V: TRBV5-4; size: NA; CDR3: CASSLEPENTEAFF; DNA: TGTGCCAGCAGCTTGGAACCTGAGAACACTGAAGCTTTCTTT
D: NA; J: TRBJ2-7; V: TRBV21-1; size: NA; CDR3: CASSFERGPSYEQYF; DNA: TGTGCCAGCAGCTTCGAGCGGGGACCTTCCTACGAGCAGTACTTC
D: NA; J: TRBJ2-7; V: TRBV27; size: NA; CDR3: CASSSIDSGEQYF; DNA: TGTGCCAGCAGTTCGATCGACAGCGGCGAGCAGTACTTC
D: NA; J: TRBJ2-7; V: TRBV18; size: NA; CDR3: CASSPPTGYEQYF; DNA: TGTGCCAGCTCACCTCCAACAGGGTACGAGCAGTACTTC
D: NA; J: TRBJ2-7; V: TRBV19; size: NA; CDR3: CASSIGGSYEQYF; DNA: TGTGCCAGTAGTATAGGCGGTTCGTACGAGCAGTACTTC
D: NA; J: TRBJ2-7; V: TRBV11-3; size: NA; CDR3: CASSLRVGSYEQYF; DNA: TGTGCCAGCAGCTTAAGGGTTGGGAGTTACGAGCAGTACTTC
D: NA; J: TRBJ2-7; V: TRBV5-6; size: few; CDR3: CASSEGQYEQYF; DNA: TGTGCCAGCAGCGAAGGACAGTACGAGCAGTACTTC
D: TRBD2; J: TRBJ2-1; V: TRBV6-5; size: NA; CDR3: CASSYSGTRAYNEQFF; DNA: TGTGCCAGCAGTTACTCTGGGACTAGAGCCTACAATGAGCAGTTCTTC
D: NA; J: TRBJ1-1; V: TRBV2; size: NA; CDR3: CASSVSLMNTEAFF; DNA: TGTGCCAGCAGTGTTAGTCTCATGAACACTGAAGCTTTCTTT
D: TRBD1; J: TRBJ1-5; V: TRBV2; size: few; CDR3: CASSWASGGHQPQHF; DNA: TGTGCCAGCAGCTGGGCCTCAGGGGGGCATCAGCCCCAGCATTTT
D: TRBD1; J: TRBJ2-3; V: TRBV6-6; size: NA; CDR3: CASSYPGQPTQYF; DNA: TGTGCCAGCAGTTACCCGGGACAGCCTACGCAGTATTTT
D: NA; J: TRBJ2-2; V: TRBV30; size: few; CDR3: CAWSDVGLTGELFF; DNA: TGTGCCTGGAGCGACGTGGGTCTCACCGGGGAGCTGTTTTTT
D: TRBD2; J: TRBJ2-1; V: TRBV27; size: NA; CDR3: CASTGGRGYNEQFF; DNA: TGTGCCAGCACGGGGGGGAGGGGGTACAATGAGCAGTTCTTC
D: NA; J: TRBJ2-5; V: TRBV6-5; size: NA; CDR3: CASSYEGRKETQYF; DNA: TGTGCCAGCAGTTACGAGGGCAGGAAAGAGACCCAGTACTTC
D: TRBD1; J: TRBJ1-2; V: TRBV11-3; size: NA; CDR3: CASSSPGTDTSPYGYTF; DNA: TGTGCCAGCAGCTCCCCCGGGACAGACACTTCTCCCTATGGCTACACCTTC
D: TRBD2; J: TRBJ2-7; V: TRBV10-3; size: NA; CDR3: CATSDGLAGAREQYF; DNA: TGTGCCACGAGTGACGGACTAGCGGGGGCCCGCGAGCAGTACTTC
D: NA; J: TRBJ2-5; V: TRBV7-9; size: NA; CDR3: CASSLGTDQETQYF; DNA: TGTGCCAGCAGCTTAGGGACAGACCAAGAGACCCAGTACTTC
D: NA; J: TRBJ2-3; V: TRBV7-3; size: few; CDR3: CASSSLGASTDTQYF; DNA: TGTGCCAGCAGCTCCCTCGGGGCTAGCACAGATACGCAGTATTTT
D: TRBD1; J: TRBJ1-6; V: TRBV5-1; size: NA; CDR3: CASSLAGQGGSPLHF; DNA: TGCGCCAGCAGCTTGGCGGGACAGGGGGGTTCACCCCTCCACTTT
D: NA; J: TRBJ2-3; V: TRBV5-1; size: NA; CDR3: CASSLGTSTDTQYF; DNA: TGCGCCAGCAGCTTGGGGACCTCCACAGATACGCAGTATTTT
D: NA; J: TRBJ1-3; V: TRBV6-5; size: NA; CDR3: CASSSRDNLRNTIYF; DNA: TGTGCCAGCAGCAGCCGGGACAATCTCCGAAACACCATATATTTT
D: NA; J: TRBJ2-5; V: TRBV5-1; size: NA; CDR3: CASTRGGEGLGTQYF; DNA: TGCGCCAGCACCAGAGGGGGAGAAGGATTGGGGACCCAGTACTTC
D: NA; J: TRBJ2-2; V: TRBV4-2; size: NA; CDR3: CASSQAPGRDIGELFF; DNA: TGTGCCAGCAGCCAAGCTCCGGGGCGGGATATCGGGGAGCTGTTTTTT
D: NA; J: TRBJ2-3; V: TRBV29-1; size: NA; CDR3: CSVVTRATDTQYF; DNA: TGCAGCGTTGTGACCAGAGCCACAGATACGCAGTATTTT
D: NA; J: TRBJ1-1; V: TRBV27; size: many; CDR3: CASTHSGEALTEAFF; DNA: TGTGCCAGCACCCACAGCGGGGAGGCTTTGACTGAAGCTTTCTTT
D: NA; J: TRBJ1-1; V: TRBV18; size: NA; CDR3: CASFEVKDTEAFF; DNA: TGTGCCAGCTTTGAGGTGAAAGACACTGAAGCTTTCTTT
D: TRBD2; J: TRBJ2-7; V: TRBV7-9; size: NA; CDR3: CASSRLAGDYEQYF; DNA: TGTGCCAGCAGTCGACTAGCGGGAGACTACGAGCAGTACTTC
D: NA; J: TRBJ2-7; V: TRBV19; size: NA; CDR3: CASSNQLRSYEQYF; DNA: TGTGCCAGTAGTAACCAACTTCGCTCCTACGAGCAGTACTTC
D: NA; J: TRBJ2-1; V: TRBV18; size: NA; CDR3: CASSSAGAEQFF; DNA: TGTGCCAGCTCATCCGCGGGCGCTGAGCAGTTCTTC